These 9 T cell receptor beta chains share one sample of origin, sequenced in a study of Tregs in tolerant kidney transplant recipients. TCRdb's table, derived via immunoSEQ multiplex PCR, lists solely in-frame clones and lacks some. The data show some 71,000 clones, with around 90% seen just once and 0.39% held by the top ten. Source: CD4+ T cells from blood, taken before the transplant. These receptors all come from a human donor who received a combined kidney and bone marrow transplant.

The chain couples TRBV7-2 to TRBJ2-2, with a possible D match to TRBD2 (5 bases). CDR3 length equals 16 residues. Trimming left V 5 bases short and J 7 bases short, with 20 bases between. Germline CDR1 and CDR2: SGHTA and FQGNSA. This CDR3 is CASSQEGFGRGGELFF. The CDR3 DNA follows: TGTGCCAGCAGCCAAGAGGGCTTCGGTAGAGGCGGGGAGCTGTTTTTT.

DNA of the CDR3: TGCGCCAGCAGCCGCCGGGACAGGGTTGAAAAACTGTTTTTT. Protein: CASSRRDRVEKLFF. The chain carries TRBV5-1 and TRBJ1-4, with TRBD1 matching 9 bases. V was clipped by 4 bases and J by 7 bases; unmatched bases: 5. In germline, CDR1 is SGHRS, CDR2 YFSETQ. The CDR3 runs 14 residues.

The CDR3 DNA reads as TGTGCCAGCAGTGCGAAACAGGGACGGGTCACAGATACGCAGTATTTT. Its protein is CASSAKQGRVTDTQYF. V and J are TRBV6-6 and TRBJ2-3; TRBD1 is a possible D gene (6 bases). V lost 5 bases to trimming and J lost 2 bases, with 17 bases between them. Per the germline V gene, CDR1 is MNHNY and CDR2 is SVGAGI (reference sequence). The CDR3 has 16 amino acids.

The V call is TRBV2, the J call TRBJ2-3; D is possibly TRBD1 (6 bases). V was cut by 4 bases and J by 0 bases, with 11 bases left in between. This CDR3 comprises 15 residues. Germline-derived CDR1 and CDR2 are SNHLY and FYNNEI. The CDR3 loop is CASSGPGTSTDTQYF. CDR3 coding DNA: TGTGCCAGCAGTGGACCGGGGACAAGCACAGATACGCAGTATTTT.

The CDR3 is CASSLGSAYEQYF. DNA of the CDR3: TGTGCCAGCAGCTTGGGATCAGCCTACGAGCAGTACTTC. The chain joins TRBV5-6 to TRBJ2-7; D is undetermined. The length of the CDR3 is 13 residues. Germline loops: CDR1 SGHDT, CDR2 YYEEEE. The V end was cut by 0 bases, the J end by 2 bases, with 6 bases between.

The count of this clone is one. V usage is TRBV5-1 and J usage is TRBJ2-2; D call uncertain. Trimming left V 0 bases short and J 5 bases short, with 8 bases between. CDR3 length: 14 amino acids. CDR1 and CDR2 from the germline V gene are SGHRS and YFSETQ. In nucleotides, the CDR3 is TGCGCCAGCAGCTTGGACGTCACAACCGGGGAGCTGTTTTTT. Translation gives CASSLDVTTGELFF.

The rearrangement links TRBV6-5 to TRBJ2-1; D not resolved. The CDR3 spans 15 residues. Germline V lookup: CDR1 MNHEY, CDR2 SVGAGI. The V end was cut by 2 bases, the J end by 8 bases, with 16 bases between. The CDR3 sequence is CASSYPRFGVHEQFF. Written as DNA, the CDR3 is TGTGCCAGCAGTTACCCTAGATTTGGCGTTCATGAGCAGTTCTTC.

V gene TRBV18 combines with J gene TRBJ2-5; 9 nucleotides agree with TRBD1. CDR3 length: 16 amino acids. J was trimmed by 4 bases and V by 0 bases; bases with no gene match: 6. Germline CDR1 KGHSH, CDR2 LQKENI. The DNA for the CDR3 is TGTGCCAGCTCACCACCTTGGACAGGGGACGGAGAGACCCAGTACTTC. Translating gives CASSPPWTGDGETQYF.

The CDR3: CASSPIQDPNTEAFF. CDR3 nucleotide sequence: TGTGCCAGCTCACCAATACAGGACCCGAACACTGAAGCTTTCTTT. The chain couples TRBV18 to TRBJ1-1, with D possibly being TRBD1 (5 bases). Trimming took off 2 bases at V and 1 base at J, with 11 bases between the two ends. CDR3 length: 15 amino acids. CDR1 is KGHSH, CDR2 LQKENI, per germline.